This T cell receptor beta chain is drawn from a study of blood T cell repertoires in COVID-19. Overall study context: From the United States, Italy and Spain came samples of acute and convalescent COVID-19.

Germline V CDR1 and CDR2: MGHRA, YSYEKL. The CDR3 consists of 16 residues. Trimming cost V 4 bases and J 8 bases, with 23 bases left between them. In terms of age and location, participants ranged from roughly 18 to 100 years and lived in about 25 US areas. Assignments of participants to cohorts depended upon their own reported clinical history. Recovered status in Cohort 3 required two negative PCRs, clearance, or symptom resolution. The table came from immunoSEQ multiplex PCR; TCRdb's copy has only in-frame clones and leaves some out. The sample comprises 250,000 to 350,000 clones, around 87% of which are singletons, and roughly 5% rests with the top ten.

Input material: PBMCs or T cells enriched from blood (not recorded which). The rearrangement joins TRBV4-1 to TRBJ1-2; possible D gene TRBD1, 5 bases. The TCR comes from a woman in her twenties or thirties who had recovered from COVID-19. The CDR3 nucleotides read TGCGCCAGCAGCCTGGCGGGGACGGTCCCTCCAGAGGGCTACACCTTC. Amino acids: CASSLAGTVPPEGYTF.